This T cell receptor beta chain was recovered during a study of cytomegalovirus exposure and HLA in healthy donors. This clone was found once. CDR1 is MDHEN, CDR2 SYDVKM, per germline. CDR3 length equals 14 residues. This PCR relied on a set of 60 Vbeta primers and 13 Jbeta primers. The protocol was immunoSEQ multiplex PCR, while the TCRdb copy is restricted to in-frame clones and leaves out a portion. This table holds 120,000 or so clones, roughly four fifths found once. The chain couples TRBV28 to TRBJ2-5; maybe TRBD2 (6 bases). The DNA end lines up better with TRBJ2-7; the J call may be wrong. Material for sequencing was PBMCs. The clonotype was recovered from a man in his fifties in good health and CMV-seropositive. The CDR3, as DNA: TGTGCCAGCAGTAACTTGGACTATGACTACGAGCAGTACTTC. Translated: CASSNLDYDYEQYF.